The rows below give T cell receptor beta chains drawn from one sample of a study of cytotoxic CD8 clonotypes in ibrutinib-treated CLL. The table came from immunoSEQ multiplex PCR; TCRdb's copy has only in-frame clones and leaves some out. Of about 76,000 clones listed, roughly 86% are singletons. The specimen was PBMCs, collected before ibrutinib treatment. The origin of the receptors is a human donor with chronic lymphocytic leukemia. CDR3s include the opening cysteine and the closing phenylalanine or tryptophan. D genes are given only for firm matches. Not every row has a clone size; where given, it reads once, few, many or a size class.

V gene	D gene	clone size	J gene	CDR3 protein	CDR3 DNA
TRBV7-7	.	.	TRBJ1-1	CASSLNQNTEAFF	TGTGCCAGCAGCTTGAATCAGAACACTGAAGCTTTCTTT
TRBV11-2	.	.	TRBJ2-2	CAATSLNTGELFF	TGTGCCGCGACTAGTCTAAACACCGGGGAGCTGTTTTTT
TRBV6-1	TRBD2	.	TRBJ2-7	CASSGSGRAGEQYF	TGTGCCAGCAGTGGTAGCGGGAGGGCGGGGGAGCAGTACTTC
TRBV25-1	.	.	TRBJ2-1	CASSEIQSSYNEQFF	TGTGCCAGCAGTGAGATCCAGAGCTCCTACAATGAGCAGTTCTTC
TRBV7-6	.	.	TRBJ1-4	CASSSGWDNPAEKLFF	TGTGCCAGCAGTTCTGGGTGGGACAACCCGGCGGAAAAACTGTTTTTT
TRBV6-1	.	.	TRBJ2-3	CASSDNTDTQYF	TGTGCCAGCAGTGACAATACAGATACGCAGTATTTT
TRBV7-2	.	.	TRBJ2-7	CASSRSSYEQYF	TGTGCCAGCAGCAGAAGCTCCTACGAGCAGTACTTC
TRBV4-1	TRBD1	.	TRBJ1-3	CASSQPTGVGNTIYF	TGCGCCAGCAGCCAACCGACAGGGGTCGGAAACACCATATATTTT
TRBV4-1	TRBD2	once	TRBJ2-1	CASSGLAGVSLRFF	TGCGCCAGCAGTGGACTAGCGGGAGTCTCTCTGAGATTCTTC
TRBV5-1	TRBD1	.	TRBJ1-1	CASSLDRGNTEAFF	TGCGCCAGCAGCTTGGACAGGGGGAACACTGAAGCTTTCTTT
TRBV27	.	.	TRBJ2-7	CASSLGLTYEQYF	TGTGCCAGCAGTTTAGGGTTAACCTACGAGCAGTACTTC
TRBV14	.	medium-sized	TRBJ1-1	CASSQASGYQWGTFF	TGTGCCAGCAGCCAAGCTTCCGGATATCAGTGGGGAACTTTCTTT
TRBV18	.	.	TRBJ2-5	CASSPLARSLTAQYF	TGTGCCAGCTCACCACTTGCCAGGAGCCTAACGGCCCAGTACTTC
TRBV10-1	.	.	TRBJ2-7	CASSESGSGYEQYF	TGCGCCAGCAGTGAATCGGGGAGCGGGTACGAGCAGTACTTC
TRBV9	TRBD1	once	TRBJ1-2	CASSLGQGHYGYTF	TGTGCCAGCAGCCTTGGACAGGGTCATTATGGCTACACCTTC
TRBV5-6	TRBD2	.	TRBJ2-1	CASSLGLAEEAGNEQFF	TGTGCCAGCAGCTTGGGACTAGCAGAAGAGGCGGGCAATGAGCAGTTCTTC
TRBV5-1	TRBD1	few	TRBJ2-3	CASNYYRGSDTQYF	TGCGCCAGCAACTACTACAGGGGCTCGGATACGCAGTATTTT
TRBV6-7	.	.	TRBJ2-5	CASSHGRRFQETQYF	TGTGCCAGCAGCCACGGACGGCGCTTCCAAGAGACCCAGTACTTC
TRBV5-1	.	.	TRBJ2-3	CASSLVLADTQYF	TGCGCCAGCAGCTTGGTTTTGGCAGATACGCAGTATTTT